This section outlines one T cell receptor beta chain sequence together with its context. The CDR3 loop spans 15 amino acids. V shed 3 bases, J shed 1 base, and the junction held 3 bases outside the gene matches. The V gene's germline CDR1 is SGHRS and CDR2 YFSETQ. This sample stems from a study of blood T cell repertoires in COVID-19. The overall study: From T cells, B-cell-depleted T cells, or PBMCs came the material, which was cDNA or gDNA.

This table comes from immunoSEQ multiplex PCR, and its TCRdb copy is limited to in-frame clones, with some not included. The table shows 30,000 to 40,000 clones, with around nine tenths occurring only once. The TCR sequence derives from a human donor in a cohort sampled during active COVID-19. The chain carries TRBV5-1 and TRBJ2-3, with 9 bases aligning to TRBD2. Source material: peripheral blood. The CDR3 region has the DNA TGCGCCAGCAGCTCGAAGCGGGGGGGCACAGATACGCAGTATTTT. Protein product: CASSSKRGGTDTQYF.